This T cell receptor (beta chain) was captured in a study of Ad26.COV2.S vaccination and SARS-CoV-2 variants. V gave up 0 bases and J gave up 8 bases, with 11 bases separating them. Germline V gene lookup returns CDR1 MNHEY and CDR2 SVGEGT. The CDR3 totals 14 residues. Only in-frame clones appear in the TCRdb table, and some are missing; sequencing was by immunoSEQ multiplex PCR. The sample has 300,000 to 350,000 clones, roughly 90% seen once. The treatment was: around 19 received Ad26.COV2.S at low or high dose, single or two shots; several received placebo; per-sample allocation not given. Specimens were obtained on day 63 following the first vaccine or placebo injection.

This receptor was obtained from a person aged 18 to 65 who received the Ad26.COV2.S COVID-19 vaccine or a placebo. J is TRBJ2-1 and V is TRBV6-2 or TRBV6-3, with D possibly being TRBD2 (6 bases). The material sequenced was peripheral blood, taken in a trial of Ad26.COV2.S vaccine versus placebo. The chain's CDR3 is CASSYSTGAYEQFF. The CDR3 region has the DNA TGTGCCAGCAGTTACTCTACGGGAGCTTATGAGCAGTTCTTC.